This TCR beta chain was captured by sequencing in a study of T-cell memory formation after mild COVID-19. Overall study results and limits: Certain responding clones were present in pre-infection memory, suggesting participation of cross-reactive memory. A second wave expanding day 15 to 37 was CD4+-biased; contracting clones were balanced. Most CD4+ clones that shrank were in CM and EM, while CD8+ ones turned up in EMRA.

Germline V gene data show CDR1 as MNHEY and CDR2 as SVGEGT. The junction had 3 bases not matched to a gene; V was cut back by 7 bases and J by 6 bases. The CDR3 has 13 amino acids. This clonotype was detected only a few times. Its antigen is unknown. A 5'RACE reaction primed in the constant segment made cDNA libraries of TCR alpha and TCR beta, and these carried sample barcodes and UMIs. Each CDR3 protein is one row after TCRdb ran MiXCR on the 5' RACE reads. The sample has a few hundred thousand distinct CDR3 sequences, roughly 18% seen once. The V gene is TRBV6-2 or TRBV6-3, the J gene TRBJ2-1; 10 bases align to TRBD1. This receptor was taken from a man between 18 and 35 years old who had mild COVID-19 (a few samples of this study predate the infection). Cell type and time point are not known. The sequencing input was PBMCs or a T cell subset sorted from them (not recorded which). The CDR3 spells CASIWTGGNEQFF. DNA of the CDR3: TGTGCCAGCATTTGGACAGGGGGCAATGAGCAGTTCTTC.